The 30 T cell receptor beta chains below all came from one sample that was sequenced in a study of CD8 T cells in ankylosing spondylitis. TCRdb reprocessed the 5' RACE reads with MiXCR, giving one entry per CDR3 protein. Of 250,000 or so distinct CDR3 sequences in the sample, 18% were seen once. The sequenced sample consisted of blood, either unsorted or a sorted T cell fraction (not recorded which). Receptors were obtained from a male donor with ankylosing spondylitis or in good health (not recorded which).

This clonotype occurred many times. V and J are TRBV4-3 and TRBJ2-7, with 8 bases that match TRBD2. The length of the CDR3 is 15 residues. Trimming cost V 3 bases and J 3 bases; bases outside gene matches: 7. In germline, CDR1 is LGHNA, CDR2 YSLEER. CDR3 sequence (DNA): TGCGCCAGCAGCCAGTTACTAGCGGAAAGCTACGAGCAGTACTTC. Protein: CASSQLLAESYEQYF.

The rearrangement links TRBV6-5 to TRBJ1-1; D ambiguous. V dropped 5 bases and J dropped 11 bases, with 15 bases sitting between them. The germline V gene encodes CDR1 MNHEY and CDR2 SVGAGI. CDR3 length: 12 residues. The CDR3 loop reads CASSPYRGGAFF. The CDR3 bases are TGTGCCAGCAGTCCCTATCGAGGAGGGGCTTTCTTT.

This clonotype has a count of ten or more. V gene TRBV27 combines with J gene TRBJ2-7; possibly TRBD2 for D (6 bases). Germline-derived CDR1 and CDR2 are MNHEY and SMNVEV (reference sequence). This CDR3 comprises 13 residues. With 3 bases removed from V and 0 bases from J, the gap between germline ends came to 6 bases. The CDR3 spells CASSFSGSYEQYF. CDR3 DNA sequence: TGTGCCAGCAGTTTTAGCGGCTCCTACGAGCAGTACTTC.

This chain joins TRBV7-9 and TRBJ2-5, with D maybe TRBD1 (5 bases). Germline lookup yields CDR1 SEHNR and CDR2 FQNEAQ (reference sequence). This CDR3 contains 16 residues. V was pared by 5 bases and J by 0 bases, with 16 bases between. The CDR3 DNA reads TGTGCCAGCAGCCTCGTAGGGGCCCTGTACCAAGAGACCCAGTACTTC. Translation gives CASSLVGALYQETQYF.

The chain is built from TRBV29-1 and TRBJ2-7; the D gene is possibly TRBD1 (6 bases). Germline V gene data show CDR1 as SQVTM and CDR2 as ANQGSEA. This CDR3 contains 14 residues. Trimming left V 7 bases short and J 2 bases short, with 18 bases between. The CDR3 region has the DNA TGCAGCGCCGGATGCGACAGGATCCCCTACGAGCAGTACTTC. Protein sequence: CSAGCDRIPYEQYF.

The sample holds many counts of this clonotype. This sequence joins TRBV11-2 and TRBJ2-5; 7 bases fit TRBD1. This CDR3 spans 13 amino acids. Germline values: CDR1 SGHAT, CDR2 FQNNGV. The ends lost 5 bases at V and 2 bases at J; junction bases unmatched: 2. The CDR3 loop is CASSPGQQETQYF. CDR3 coding DNA: TGTGCCAGCAGCCCGGGACAGCAAGAGACCCAGTACTTC.

This clonotype turned up a few times. V gene TRBV6-1 combines with J gene TRBJ1-2; 12 positions match TRBD1. CDR3 length: 17 amino acids. Germline assignment: CDR1 MNHNS and CDR2 SASEGT. Trimming cost V 5 bases and J 4 bases; bases outside gene matches: 11. Here the CDR3 reads CASSHRDRGRVGYGYTF. The CDR3 bases are TGTGCCAGCAGTCATCGGGACAGGGGGCGTGTAGGCTATGGCTACACCTTC.

There are a few counts of this clonotype. The gene calls are TRBV12-3 or TRBV12-4 and TRBJ2-4, with 7 positions matching TRBD2. The CDR3 has 14 residues. V shed 5 bases, J shed 8 bases, and the junction held 9 bases outside the gene matches. CDR3 amino acids: CASSPRGDGDIQYF. The CDR3 DNA reads TGTGCCAGCAGTCCCCGGGGGGATGGAGACATTCAGTACTTC.

This clonotype was picked up a small number of times. The chain carries TRBV20-1 and TRBJ1-3, with D unresolved. Trimming cost V 1 base and J 2 bases, with 9 bases left between them. Germline V lookup: CDR1 DFQATT, CDR2 SNEGSKA (reference sequence). This CDR3 region has 14 residues. The CDR3 coding sequence is TGCAGTGCTAGAGGCAGGAACACTGGAAACACCATATATTTT. As protein: CSARGRNTGNTIYF.

This clonotype was picked up many times. The chain has TRBV5-1 and TRBJ2-7; tentatively, D is TRBD2 (6 bases). Germline CDR1 reads SGHRS; CDR2 reads YFSETQ. Trimming stripped 1 base from V and 2 bases from J, with 10 bases between. CDR3 length: 14 residues. CDR3 nucleotides: TGCGCCAGCAGCTTGACGGGAGCGACCTACGAGCAGTACTTC. Protein product: CASSLTGATYEQYF.

This clonotype has a count of ten or more. The chain links TRBV29-1 to TRBJ2-7; D call uncertain. CDR1 SQVTM and CDR2 ANQGSEA come from the germline V gene. The CDR3 is 13 amino acids. Trimming left V 2 bases short and J 3 bases short, with 11 bases between. CDR3 sequence reads: CSVESEWGYEQYF. The CDR3 DNA reads TGCAGCGTTGAATCGGAGTGGGGCTACGAGCAGTACTTC.

This clonotype was counted only a few times. J is TRBJ2-1 and V is TRBV29-1; 10 bases agree with TRBD2. Germline V gene data show CDR1 as SQVTM and CDR2 as ANQGSEA. CDR3 size: 14 residues. V trimming: 7 bases; J trimming: 4 bases; junction bases outside the gene matches: 7. The CDR3 here is CSARLAGLYNEQFF. CDR3 DNA sequence: TGCAGCGCTCGACTAGCGGGTCTTTACAATGAGCAGTTCTTC.

This chain uses TRBV27 with TRBJ2-6; the D call may be TRBD1 or TRBD2 (5 bases each). The germline V gene has CDR1 MNHEY and CDR2 SMNVEV (reference sequence). This CDR3 contains 19 residues. V was trimmed by 4 bases and J by 0 bases, leaving 19 bases between them. The CDR3 protein is CASSSSDPGPSSGANVLTF. CDR3 DNA: TGTGCCAGCAGTTCTTCCGATCCGGGACCGAGCTCTGGGGCCAACGTCCTGACTTTC.

The chain recombines TRBV9 with TRBJ2-5; D uncertain. Trimming shortened V by 0 bases and J by 0 bases, and 9 bases separated the two germline ends. Germline CDR1 SGDLS, CDR2 YYNGEE. The CDR3 totals 15 residues. The CDR3, as DNA: TGTGCCAGCAGCGTAGACGGCACAGACCAAGAGACCCAGTACTTC. It specifies CASSVDGTDQETQYF.

This clonotype showed up many times. The chain is built from TRBV5-6 and TRBJ2-7, with no clear D. The CDR3 spans 12 residues. Germline CDR1 and CDR2: SGHDT and YYEEEE. The germline V and J ends were trimmed by 0 bases and 3 bases, with 4 bases remaining between them. The CDR3 sequence is CASSLDNYEQYF. CDR3 DNA sequence: TGTGCCAGCAGCTTGGACAACTACGAGCAGTACTTC.

J is TRBJ2-7 and V is TRBV7-9; 16 bases fit TRBD2. The CDR3 loop spans 17 amino acids. Germline loops: CDR1 SEHNR, CDR2 FQNEAQ (reference sequence). The V gene end was trimmed by 3 bases and the J gene end by 7 bases; junction bases not matched to a gene: 9. The CDR3 DNA reads as TGTGCCAGCAGCTTGGGAATCGGGGGACTAGCGGGAGGGGAGCAGTACTTC. This translates into CASSLGIGGLAGGEQYF.

The rearrangement joins TRBV12-3 or TRBV12-4 to TRBJ2-7, with 12 nucleotides matching TRBD2. The ends lost 2 bases at V and 5 bases at J; junction bases unmatched: 7. The length of the CDR3 is 16 residues. DNA for the CDR3: TGTGCCAGCAGTTTAATGACTAGCGGGAGCCTCAACGAGCAGTACTTC. This codes for CASSLMTSGSLNEQYF.

This chain connects TRBV27 to TRBJ1-5; 9 nucleotides align to TRBD1. The CDR3 covers 14 residues. Germline V gives CDR1 MNHEY, CDR2 SMNVEV (reference sequence). The J segment lost 7 bases and the V segment lost 6 bases, leaving 7 bases of the junction unmatched. CDR3 protein: CASSVTGGNQPQHF. CDR3 DNA sequence: TGTGCCAGCAGCGTGACAGGGGGTAACCAGCCCCAGCATTTT.

Only a few counts were recorded for this clonotype. V is TRBV7-2 and J is TRBJ2-3; perhaps TRBD1 as D (5 bases). The V end was cut by 1 base, the J end by 4 bases, with 9 bases between. Germline CDR1 and CDR2: SGHTA and FQGNSA. CDR3 size: 14 residues. CDR3 sequence reads: CASSLDMGPDTQYF. In DNA, the CDR3 is TGTGCCAGCAGCTTAGACATGGGGCCAGATACGCAGTATTTT.

This clonotype was seen repeatedly, ten times or more. The chain joins TRBV29-1 to TRBJ2-5, with a weak D call TRBD2 (6 bases). Trimming took off 2 bases at V and 5 bases at J, with 18 bases between the two ends. In germline, CDR1 is SQVTM, CDR2 ANQGSEA. This CDR3 spans 15 amino acids. The CDR3: CSVEHWLGGEETQYF. CDR3 DNA sequence: TGCAGCGTTGAACATTGGTTGGGGGGTGAGGAGACCCAGTACTTC. Drawing the rest from reference TRBV29-1 and TRBJ2-5, the complete variable domain is SAVISQKPSRDICQRGTSLTIQCQVDSQVTMMFWYRQQPGQSLTLIATANQGSEATYESGFVIDKFPISRPNLTFSTLTVSNMSPEDSSIYLCSVEHWLGGEETQYFGPGTRLLVL.

This clonotype was detected many times. The chain couples TRBV6-2 or TRBV6-3 to TRBJ2-7; D is perhaps TRBD1 or TRBD2 (5 bases each). Trimming shortened V by 7 bases and J by 6 bases, and 22 bases separated the two germline ends. CDR3 size: 15 residues. Germline loops: CDR1 MNHEY, CDR2 SVGEGT. CDR3 nucleotides: TGTGCCAGCACTAATACGGGATCCGGGGCCTCCGAGCAGTACTTC. Amino acid sequence: CASTNTGSGASEQYF.

The rearrangement links TRBV29-1 to TRBJ2-1; 10 bases map to TRBD1. Per germline, CDR1 SQVTM and CDR2 ANQGSEA. With V trimmed by 3 bases and J by 9 bases, 8 bases remained unmatched. The CDR3 is made up of 14 amino acids. CDR3 coding DNA: TGCAGCGTTGAGTTTGGACAGGGGGAGGGTGAGCAGTTCTTC. This codes for CSVEFGQGEGEQFF.

The gene calls are TRBV5-1 and TRBJ2-2; no clear D. Germline V gives CDR1 SGHRS, CDR2 YFSETQ. The CDR3 sequence is 16 residues long. The ends were cut back, 0 bases at V and 3 bases at J, with 12 bases in the middle. CDR3 region: CASSLVSFYDTGELFF. The DNA of the CDR3 is TGCGCCAGCAGCTTGGTATCATTTTACGACACCGGGGAGCTGTTTTTT.

This clonotype was found a few times. The chain joins TRBV6-2 or TRBV6-3 to TRBJ2-7; 12 nucleotides align to TRBD2. V shed 6 bases, J shed 3 bases, and the junction held 6 bases outside the gene matches. Per germline, CDR1 MNHEY and CDR2 SVGEGT. The CDR3 has 15 residues. CDR3 in amino acids: CASRDWTSGNYEQYF. Written as DNA, the CDR3 is TGTGCCAGCAGAGATTGGACTAGCGGGAACTACGAGCAGTACTTC.

This clonotype was seen more than once but under ten times. This chain connects TRBV5-6 to TRBJ1-1; D unresolved. V was clipped by 4 bases and J by 0 bases, with 19 bases between them. CDR1 and CDR2 from the germline V gene are SGHDT and YYEEEE. This CDR3 contains 17 residues. The CDR3 coding sequence is TGTGCCAGCAGCCCCCGAGGTGGGCTCACAATGAACACTGAAGCTTTCTTT. Protein sequence: CASSPRGGLTMNTEAFF.

This clonotype turned up a few times. The rearrangement links TRBV29-1 to TRBJ2-7; 8 bases align to TRBD1. V shed 6 bases, J shed 5 bases, and the junction held 9 bases outside the gene matches. The germline CDR1 and CDR2 sequences are SQVTM and ANQGSEA. There are 13 residues in the CDR3. CDR3 sequence (DNA): TGCAGCGTCATAGGACAGGGCGTCCACGAGCAGTACTTC. It is translated as CSVIGQGVHEQYF.

This clonotype was detected only a few times. The chain employs TRBV11-2 and TRBJ2-7; D ambiguous. V lost 3 bases, J lost 3 bases, and 12 bases lay in between. CDR1 is SGHAT, CDR2 FQNNGV, per germline. The CDR3 is 14 amino acids. CDR3 residues: CASSLGSPNYEQYF. The CDR3 bases are TGTGCCAGCAGCTTGGGGTCCCCCAACTACGAGCAGTACTTC.

Ten or more counts support this clonotype. The chain couples TRBV4-3 to TRBJ2-2; no firm D call. The CDR3 loop spans 17 amino acids. Germline lookup yields CDR1 LGHNA and CDR2 YSLEER. The germline V and J ends were trimmed by 7 bases and 0 bases, with 18 bases remaining between them. This chain's CDR3 is CASTPWSTDANTGELFF. The CDR3 DNA follows: TGCGCCAGCACCCCCTGGAGTACTGACGCGAACACCGGGGAGCTGTTTTTT.

This clonotype was detected a few times. V usage is TRBV29-1 and J usage is TRBJ1-2; D unclear. CDR1 is SQVTM, CDR2 ANQGSEA, per germline. CDR3 length: 14 amino acids. V lost 3 bases and J 4 bases, leaving 15 bases between the germline ends. CDR3 coding DNA: TGCAGCGTTGACTTGGTGGGCGGCCTCTATGGCTACACCTTC. Translated: CSVDLVGGLYGYTF. The whole variable domain, remainder taken from reference TRBV29-1 and TRBJ1-2, is SAVISQKPSRDICQRGTSLTIQCQVDSQVTMMFWYRQQPGQSLTLIATANQGSEATYESGFVIDKFPISRPNLTFSTLTVSNMSPEDSSIYLCSVDLVGGLYGYTFGSGTRLTVV.

This clonotype has a handful of counts. This chain joins TRBV20-1 and TRBJ2-2; TRBD2 matches at 8 bases. Germline V gene sequence: CDR1 DFQATT, CDR2 SNEGSKA (reference sequence). The CDR3 is 16 residues long. The trim removed 0 bases at V and 5 bases at J, leaving 8 bases unmatched. CDR3 nucleotides: TGCAGTGCTAGAGATAGAAGCGGGAGTTGGACCGGGGAGCTGTTTTTT. Translation: CSARDRSGSWTGELFF.